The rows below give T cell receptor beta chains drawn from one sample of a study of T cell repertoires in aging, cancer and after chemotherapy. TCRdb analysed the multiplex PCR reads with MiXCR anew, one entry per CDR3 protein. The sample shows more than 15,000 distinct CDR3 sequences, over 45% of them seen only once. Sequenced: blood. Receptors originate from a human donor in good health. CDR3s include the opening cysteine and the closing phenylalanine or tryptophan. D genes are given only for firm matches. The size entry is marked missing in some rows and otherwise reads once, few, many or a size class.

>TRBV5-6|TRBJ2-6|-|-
TGTGCCAGCAGCTTATATACCAGGAGCTCTGGGGCCAACGTCCTGACTTTC
CASSLYTRSSGANVLTF
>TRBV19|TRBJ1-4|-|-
TGTGCCAGTCGCCAGCTCGGTTCGACTAATGAAAAACTGTTTTTT
CASRQLGSTNEKLFF
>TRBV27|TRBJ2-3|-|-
TGTGCCAGCAGTTTGGAGGGGCGCTTAAGCACAGATACGCAGTATTTT
CASSLEGRLSTDTQYF
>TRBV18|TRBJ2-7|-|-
TGTGCCAGCTCACGATCAACAGGGTTGCTTGACGACCAGTACTTC
CASSRSTGLLDDQYF
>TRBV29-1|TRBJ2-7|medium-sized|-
TGCAGCGTGGGACTCAGGGACGAGCAGTACTTC
CSVGLRDEQYF
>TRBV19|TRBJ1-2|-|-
TGTGCTATACTCCTTTGGGAAGACTATGGCTACACCTTC
CAILLWEDYGYTF
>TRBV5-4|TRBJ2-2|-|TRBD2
TGTGCCAGAAGCACGGGACTAGCGGGAGGAAGGACCGGGGAGCTGTTTTTT
CARSTGLAGGRTGELFF
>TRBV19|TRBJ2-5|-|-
TGTGCCAGCAGCCCCCACGGTCGAGAGACCCAGTACTTC
CASSPHGRETQYF
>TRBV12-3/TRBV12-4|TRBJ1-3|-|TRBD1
TGTGCCAGCAATGACCTGGACAGGGTAGCAAACACCATATATTTT
CASNDLDRVANTIYF
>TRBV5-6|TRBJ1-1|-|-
TGTGCCAGTAGTAGGTCCCCGGGTCCCTTCGACACTGAAGCTTTCTTT
CASSRSPGPFDTEAFF
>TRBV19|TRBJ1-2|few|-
TGTGCCAGTACTCCGGGGGACTATGGCTACACCTTC
CASTPGDYGYTF
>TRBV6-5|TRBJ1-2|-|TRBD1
TGTGCCAGCAGTTACGACAGGGCCCGAATCTATGGCTACACCTTC
CASSYDRARIYGYTF
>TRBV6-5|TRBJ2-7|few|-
TGTGCCAGCAGTTGGGGGAGGGGGCTAGCGGCCAGCTCCTACGAGCAGTACTTC
CASSWGRGLAASSYEQYF
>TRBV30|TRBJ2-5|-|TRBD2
TGTGCTTGGAGCTCCGATCCGGGGGGTAACCAAGAGACCCAGTACTTC
CAWSSDPGGNQETQYF
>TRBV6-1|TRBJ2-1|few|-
TGTGCCAGCAGTGAAGTTGCGGAAAGGGATGAGCAGTTCTTC
CASSEVAERDEQFF
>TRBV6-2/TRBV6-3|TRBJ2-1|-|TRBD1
TGTGCCAGCAGCGGCATGGGACAGCCTTACAATGAGCAGTTCTTC
CASSGMGQPYNEQFF
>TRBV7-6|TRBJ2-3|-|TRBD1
TGTGCCAGCAGCCAGACGGACAGGGGCCTTGTCCATCTTCGCACAGATACGCAGTATTTT
CASSQTDRGLVHLRTDTQYF
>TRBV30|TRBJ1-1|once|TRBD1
TGTGCCTGGAGTGTTATTGACAGGGGAACTGAAGCTTTCTTT
CAWSVIDRGTEAFF
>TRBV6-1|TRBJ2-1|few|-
TGTGCCAGCAGTTCAGGGGGGGGCTCCTACAATGAGCAGTTCTTC
CASSSGGGSYNEQFF
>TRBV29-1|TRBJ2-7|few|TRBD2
TGCAGCGTTGAATGGAGCAGGCCAGACCTAGCGGGAGGGCCCTACGAGCAGTACTTC
CSVEWSRPDLAGGPYEQYF
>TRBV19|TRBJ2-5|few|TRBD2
TGTGCCAGTAGTACGCAGGGACTAGCGGGAGGTATTGGAGAGACCCAGTACTTC
CASSTQGLAGGIGETQYF
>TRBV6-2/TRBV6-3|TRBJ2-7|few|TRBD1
TGTGCCAGCAGACCCGGGACAGACTCCTACGAGCAGTACTTC
CASRPGTDSYEQYF
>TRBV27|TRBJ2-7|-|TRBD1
TGTGCCAGCAGTTTATCCCTACAGGGGGCCCGTTCCTACGAGCAGTACTTC
CASSLSLQGARSYEQYF
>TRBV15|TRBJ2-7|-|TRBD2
TGTGCCACCAGCAGCCCCGGGACTAGCTCCTACGAGCAGTACTTC
CATSSPGTSSYEQYF
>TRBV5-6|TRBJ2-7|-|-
TGTGCCAGCAGCTTGGAAGGCGGGCCGCCCTACGAGCAGTACTTC
CASSLEGGPPYEQYF
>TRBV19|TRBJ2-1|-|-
TGTGCCAGTAGTATCTCCCTCAGCTCCTACAATGAGCAGTTCTTC
CASSISLSSYNEQFF
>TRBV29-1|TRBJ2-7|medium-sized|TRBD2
TGCAGCGTTGTACAGCGGGAGGGCCGGAACGAGCAGTACTTC
CSVVQREGRNEQYF
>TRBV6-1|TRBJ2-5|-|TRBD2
TGTGCCAGCAGTCCCTGGACTAGCGGGAATCAAGAGACCCAGTACTTC
CASSPWTSGNQETQYF
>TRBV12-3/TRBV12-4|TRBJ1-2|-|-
TGTGCCAGCACGGGAACCGCTTATGGCTACACCTTC
CASTGTAYGYTF
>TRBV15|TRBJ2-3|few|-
TGTGCCACCAGCAGAGATGGACGGGTTAGCACAGATACGCAGTATTTT
CATSRDGRVSTDTQYF
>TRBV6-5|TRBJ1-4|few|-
TGTGCCAGCAGTTACTCGCCTAATACCGAAAAACTGTTTTTT
CASSYSPNTEKLFF
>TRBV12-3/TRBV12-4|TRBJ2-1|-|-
TGTGCCAGCAGCAGGGCCGATAGGGGATGGGATGAGCAGTTCTTC
CASSRADRGWDEQFF
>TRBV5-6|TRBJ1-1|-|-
TGTGCCAGCAGCCCCCGTGGGGGCTGGATTCTTGGGAGCACTGAAGCTTTCTTT
CASSPRGGWILGSTEAFF